Each of the 20 T cell receptor beta chains below was sequenced from the same sample in a study of cytomegalovirus exposure and HLA in healthy donors. Researchers ran the PCR with 60 Vbeta and 13 Jbeta primers. Produced via immunoSEQ multiplex PCR; TCRdb's table is partial and in-frame only. The data show under 200,000 clones, 60% to 85% seen once. Sequenced sample: PBMCs. The receptors here all came from a female donor in good health and CMV-seronegative.

The rearrangement joins TRBV30 to TRBJ1-2, with a possible D match to TRBD1 (6 bases). Per the germline V gene, CDR1 is GTSNPN and CDR2 is SVGIG (reference sequence). The V end lost 3 bases, the J end lost 2 bases, and 19 bases lay between the germline ends. The CDR3 consists of 16 residues. The CDR3 DNA sequence: TGTGCCTGGAGGGAGGGAGGGGGGGCTCGGAACTATGGCTACACCTTC. This encodes CAWREGGGARNYGYTF. Drawing the rest from reference TRBV30 and TRBJ1-2, the complete variable domain is SQTIHQWPATLVQPVGSPLSLECTVEGTSNPNLYWYRQAAGRGLQLLFYSVGIGQISSEVPQNLSASRPQDRQFILSSKKLLLSDSGFYLCAWREGGGARNYGYTFGSGTRLTVV.

The chain is built from TRBV29-1 and TRBJ1-2, with D hard to call. With 6 bases removed from V and 6 bases from J, the gap between germline ends came to 8 bases. Germline V gene lookup returns CDR1 SQVTM and CDR2 ANQGSEA. CDR3 length equals 10 residues. For the CDR3, the DNA is TGCAGCGTGGCCGAAGATGGCTACACCTTC. Amino acid sequence: CSVAEDGYTF.

J is TRBJ2-7 and V is TRBV7-2; 14 bases agree with TRBD2. The V segment lost 4 bases and the J segment 0 bases; nucleotides outside the gene matches: 11. Germline V gene sequence: CDR1 SGHTA, CDR2 FQGNSA. There are 19 residues in the CDR3. CDR3 in amino acids: CASSSVGLAGGRTSYEQYF. The DNA for the CDR3 is TGTGCCAGCAGCTCGGTAGGACTAGCGGGGGGCCGTACCTCCTACGAGCAGTACTTC.

The rearrangement links TRBV18 to TRBJ1-6; a possible D gene is TRBD1 (6 bases). The germline gives CDR1 KGHSH, CDR2 LQKENI. CDR3 length: 15 residues. Trimming stripped 1 base from V and 6 bases from J, with 10 bases between. This chain's CDR3 is CASSPRQGSNSPLHF. The CDR3 coding sequence is TGTGCCAGCTCACCACGGCAGGGGAGTAATTCACCCCTCCACTTT.

The V call is TRBV7-8, the J call TRBJ1-1; D is unresolved. Looked up from germline, CDR1 is SGHVS and CDR2 is FQNEAQ. This CDR3 contains 12 residues. The V end lost 7 bases, the J end lost 10 bases, and 16 bases lay between the germline ends. Written as DNA, the CDR3 is TGTGCCAGCAACAACGGGAGGGCTGGAGCTTTCTTT. As protein: CASNNGRAGAFF.

A single count supports this clone. The rearrangement joins TRBV5-4 to TRBJ2-6, with 11 positions matching TRBD1. V lost 4 bases, J lost 4 bases, and 13 bases stayed unmatched. CDR3 length: 19 residues. Looked up from germline, CDR1 is SGHNT and CDR2 is YYREEE (reference sequence). CDR3 sequence: CASSLNGRTGGSGANVLTF. In DNA form, the CDR3 reads TGTGCCAGCAGCCTCAATGGCCGGACAGGGGGCTCCGGGGCCAACGTCCTGACTTTC.

This clone was recorded once. The chain couples TRBV19 to TRBJ2-1; TRBD1 agrees at 7 bases. The CDR3 contains 15 residues. The junction had 5 bases not matched to a gene; V was cut back by 6 bases and J by 0 bases. Germline V CDR1 and CDR2: LNHDA, SQIVND (reference sequence). Here the CDR3 DNA reads TGTGCCAGTAGCCCAGGGGGTCTCTCCTACAATGAGCAGTTCTTC. Protein: CASSPGGLSYNEQFF.

This chain connects TRBV5-5 to TRBJ1-2, with a possible D match to TRBD1 (6 bases). The CDR3 runs to 14 residues. V was pared by 5 bases and J by 4 bases, with 15 bases between. The germline gives CDR1 SGHKS, CDR2 YYEKEE (reference sequence). The CDR3, as DNA: TGTGCCAGCAGTTTTACCCTGGACAGCTATGGCTACACCTTC. It yields the protein CASSFTLDSYGYTF.

V and J are TRBV7-3 and TRBJ1-2; 7 bases align to TRBD1. From germline, CDR1 is SGHTA and CDR2 FQGTGA. Trimming removed 0 bases from V and 5 bases from J; junction bases left unmatched: 12. The CDR3 spans 17 residues. CDR3 amino acids: CASSLTNARGPMYGYTF. CDR3 DNA sequence: TGTGCCAGCAGCTTAACGAATGCGAGGGGGCCTATGTATGGCTACACCTTC.

The rearrangement joins TRBV30 to TRBJ1-2; TRBD1 might be the D (5 bases). Germline V gene sequence: CDR1 GTSNPN, CDR2 SVGIG (reference sequence). V lost 6 bases to trimming and J lost 7 bases, with 27 bases between them. This CDR3 has 16 residues. The CDR3 DNA reads as TGTGCCTGCCCTCCTCCGGGGGACCTCATTATCGGTGGCTACACCTTC. This translates into CACPPPGDLIIGGYTF. Together with reference TRBV30 and TRBJ1-2, the CDR3 gives the full variable domain: SQTIHQWPATLVQPVGSPLSLECTVEGTSNPNLYWYRQAAGRGLQLLFYSVGIGQISSEVPQNLSASRPQDRQFILSSKKLLLSDSGFYLCACPPPGDLIIGGYTFGSGTRLTVV.

The chain links TRBV30 to TRBJ1-2; 8 positions match TRBD1. The length of the CDR3 is 13 residues. V was clipped by 2 bases and J by 4 bases; unmatched bases: 3. Germline lookup yields CDR1 GTSNPN and CDR2 SVGIG (reference sequence). The CDR3 sequence is CAWSITGGYGYTF. CDR3 DNA: TGTGCCTGGAGTATTACAGGGGGCTATGGCTACACCTTC.

V usage is TRBV19 and J usage is TRBJ1-1, with a possible D match to TRBD1 (5 bases). Germline CDR1 is LNHDA and CDR2 is SQIVND (reference sequence). The CDR3 totals 13 residues. The V and J ends lost 6 bases and 2 bases respectively, with 10 bases between them. The CDR3 DNA follows: TGTGCCAGTAGGCTAACAGGTAACACTGAAGCTTTCTTT. Residues: CASRLTGNTEAFF. Complete variable domain (other parts from reference TRBV19 and TRBJ1-1): DGGITQSPKYLFRKEGQNVTLSCEQNLNHDAMYWYRQDPGQGLRLIYYSQIVNDFQKGDIAEGYSVSREKKESFPLTVTSAQKNPTAFYLCASRLTGNTEAFFGQGTRLTVV.

This clone appeared a few times. The V and J genes are TRBV29-1 and TRBJ2-3, with TRBD1 matching over 7 bases. V lost 7 bases, J lost 4 bases, and 8 bases stayed unmatched. There are 13 residues in the CDR3. Germline V lookup: CDR1 SQVTM, CDR2 ANQGSEA. The CDR3 loop reads CSESTGSSDTQYF. The CDR3 nucleotides read TGCAGCGAGTCGACAGGGTCATCAGATACGCAGTATTTT.

The chain couples TRBV4-2 to TRBJ1-2, with D maybe TRBD1 (6 bases). CDR3 length equals 14 residues. Germline loops: CDR1 LGHNA, CDR2 YNFKEQ. V was trimmed by 0 bases and J by 5 bases, leaving 10 bases between them. Here the CDR3 DNA reads TGTGCCAGCAGCCAAGACAGGGACATATATGGCTACACCTTC. Translation: CASSQDRDIYGYTF.

The V call is TRBV27, the J call TRBJ2-2; D is possibly TRBD2 (6 bases). V was pared by 6 bases and J by 0 bases, with 11 bases between. Germline CDR1 MNHEY, CDR2 SMNVEV (reference sequence). This CDR3 is 15 amino acids long. The CDR3 DNA reads as TGTGCCAGCAGCTACGGACTAACGAACACCGGGGAGCTGTTTTTT. As protein: CASSYGLTNTGELFF.

The V gene is TRBV7-9, the J gene TRBJ2-7; perhaps TRBD1 as D (5 bases). This CDR3 is 11 amino acids long. V lost 5 bases and J lost 7, with 9 bases in between. From germline, CDR1 is SEHNR and CDR2 FQNEAQ (reference sequence). CDR3 DNA: TGTGCCAGCAGCCCGGACAAAGAGCAGTACTTC. Translation gives CASSPDKEQYF.

The chain joins TRBV9 to TRBJ2-3; 13 bases match TRBD2. Germline V gene data show CDR1 as SGDLS and CDR2 as YYNGEE. The CDR3 sequence is 17 residues long. J was trimmed by 2 bases and V by 3 bases; bases with no gene match: 6. The CDR3 sequence is CASSATSGGLSTDTQYF. CDR3 bases: TGTGCCAGCAGCGCGACTAGCGGGGGGCTTTCCACAGATACGCAGTATTTT. The full variable domain, completed using reference TRBV9 and TRBJ2-3, is DSGVTQTPKHLITATGQRVTLRCSPRSGDLSVYWYQQSLDQGLQFLIQYYNGEERAKGNILERFSAQQFPDLHSELNLSSLELGDSALYFCASSATSGGLSTDTQYFGPGTRLTVL.

This sequence joins TRBV11-2 and TRBJ2-5; 11 positions agree with TRBD2. V lost 5 bases, J lost 9 bases, and 20 bases stayed unmatched. Germline CDR1 is SGHAT and CDR2 is FQNNGV. The CDR3 runs 18 residues. The CDR3 DNA reads TGTGCCAGCAGCCCCCAAGCCACCACTAGCGGGAGCGCCGGGTCCCAGTACTTC. Translated: CASSPQATTSGSAGSQYF.

This clone was detected only once. This chain uses TRBV7-9 with TRBJ1-2, with 9 bases matching TRBD1. Germline CDR1 and CDR2: SEHNR and FQNEAQ (reference sequence). The CDR3 has 13 residues. J gave up 9 bases and V 4 bases, and 6 bases lay outside the gene matches. CDR3 sequence (DNA): TGTGCCAGCAGCTACGGACAGGGGTCTCGCTACACCTTC. This encodes CASSYGQGSRYTF. Drawing the rest from reference TRBV7-9 and TRBJ1-2, the complete variable domain is DTGVSQNPRHKITKRGQNVTFRCDPISEHNRLYWYRQTLGQGPEFLTYFQNEAQLEKSRLLSDRFSAERPKGSFSTLEIQRTEQGDSAMYLCASSYGQGSRYTFGSGTRLTVV.

This clone was seen a few times. The V call is TRBV5-1, the J call TRBJ1-4, with a possible D match to TRBD1 (6 bases). V lost 2 bases to trimming and J lost 6 bases, with 11 bases between them. Germline V CDR1 and CDR2: SGHRS, YFSETQ. CDR3 length: 14 amino acids. CDR3: CASSLRGADEKLFF. The CDR3 DNA follows: TGCGCCAGCAGCTTACGGGGGGCTGATGAAAAACTGTTTTTT.